A selection of T cell receptor beta chains follows, all from one sample in a study of blood T cell repertoires in COVID-19. The assay was immunoSEQ multiplex PCR, and TCRdb's table has in-frame clones only and misses some. The data show about 320,000 clones, 88% seen once. Specimen: PBMCs or T cells enriched from blood (not recorded which). These receptors all come from a man aged 30 to 39 who had recovered from COVID-19. The conserved cysteine and the conserved F or W are not part of the CDR3 here. The D gene is left open where the match is weak.

D | J | V | CDR3
TRBD1 | TRBJ1-5 | TRBV16 | ASSQNTGAVNQPQH
- | TRBJ2-7 | TRBV4-1 | ASSQAPVTRGEQY
- | TRBJ1-4 | TRBV30 | AWSVAGVGEKLF
- | TRBJ1-4 | TRBV15 | ATSRDFPRTNEKLF
- | TRBJ1-5 | TRBV30 | AWSGGGNQPQH
- | TRBJ1-6 | TRBV6-5 | ASRPGSSYNSPLH
- | TRBJ1-5 | TRBV4-1 | ASSPDRYSNQPQH
- | TRBJ2-1 | TRBV2 | ASREGTFNPNEQF
- | TRBJ1-1 | TRBV5-1 | ASSPPLTGTEAF
- | TRBJ2-1 | TRBV7-6 | ASSLIHGLFNEQF
- | TRBJ2-5 | TRBV21-1 | ASSPTGVGETQY
TRBD1 | TRBJ2-7 | TRBV9 | ASSPGTGGSSYEQY
- | TRBJ1-6 | TRBV21-1 | ASSSHMYSPLH
TRBD1 | TRBJ1-1 | TRBV5-4 | ASSEGQVNTEAF
- | TRBJ1-5 | TRBV19 | ASSIATGSNQPQH
TRBD2 | TRBJ2-1 | TRBV20-1 | SASRLAVDYNEQF
- | TRBJ1-3 | TRBV7-5 | VRSLAPQGSSGNTIY
TRBD1 | TRBJ1-6 | TRBV19 | ASSRGQGRDYSPLH
TRBD1 | TRBJ1-5 | TRBV28 | ASSSFTGGNQPQH
TRBD1 | TRBJ2-2 | TRBV5-5 | ASSLAGTGVAGELF
TRBD2 | TRBJ2-1 | TRBV3-1/TRBV3-2 | ASSQGGGGGVYEQF
- | TRBJ2-2 | TRBV9 | ASSVSSGVGGELF
- | TRBJ1-6 | TRBV5-1 | ASSFLGDNSPLH
TRBD1 | TRBJ1-1 | TRBV28 | ASSLETGGQGVGAF
TRBD1 | TRBJ1-4 | TRBV13 | ASSLMFGTGNEKLF
TRBD1 | TRBJ1-4 | TRBV7-9 | ASSEAGQGLSREKLF
- | TRBJ2-7 | TRBV10-3 | AISESTEQY
TRBD1 | TRBJ2-7 | TRBV3-1/TRBV3-2 | ASSPPGTGPYEQY
- | TRBJ2-1 | TRBV12-3/TRBV12-4 | ASSFIGANEQF
- | TRBJ1-3 | TRBV5-4 | ASSLGGEISGNTIY
TRBD1 | TRBJ1-4 | TRBV27 | ASSERQGASRANEKLF
- | TRBJ2-1 | TRBV5-1 | ASSYGLANEQF
- | TRBJ2-7 | TRBV7-5 | VRTLGFYEQY
TRBD2 | TRBJ2-5 | TRBV14 | ASSPWTSGGPWGTQY
- | TRBJ1-2 | TRBV15 | ATSRDLTAPYGYT
- | TRBJ1-1 | TRBV12-3/TRBV12-4 | ASSPGVNTEAF
- | TRBJ2-7 | TRBV5-4 | ASSFGPYEQY
TRBD1 | TRBJ2-1 | TRBV6-5 | ASSPRTGLNEQF
TRBD1 | TRBJ2-7 | TRBV2 | ASRQGVYEQY
- | TRBJ2-7 | TRBV10-2 | ASRQGSKGEQY
TRBD1 | TRBJ1-1 | TRBV5-1 | ASSFQGAEAF
TRBD1 | TRBJ2-1 | TRBV27 | ASSPIPPGTGSF
- | TRBJ2-1 | TRBV10-3 | ASSGSHNEQF
- | TRBJ2-3 | TRBV5-1 | ASRERGTDTQY
- | TRBJ1-4 | TRBV19 | ASSNSLNEKLF
- | TRBJ1-1 | TRBV20-1 | SASLDPDAGEAF
- | TRBJ1-3 | TRBV7-9 | ASITQESGNTIY
- | TRBJ1-5 | TRBV21-1 | ASSKERWGQGNNQPQH
- | TRBJ2-2 | TRBV28 | ASSLSGELF
- | TRBJ2-1 | TRBV11-2 | ASSFSGEEQF
TRBD1 | TRBJ2-7 | TRBV2 | ASTSPGQGINEQY
TRBD1 | TRBJ2-3 | TRBV3-1/TRBV3-2 | ASSQGQPTSTDTQY
TRBD1 | TRBJ2-7 | TRBV10-1 | ASSRDRGWPYEQY
- | TRBJ1-2 | TRBV28 | ACTGNYGYT
- | TRBJ2-5 | TRBV7-9 | ASSLEWGVGETQY
- | TRBJ1-1 | TRBV5-1 | ASSVNQVAPEAF
- | TRBJ1-5 | TRBV27 | ASSLMRGGTQH
TRBD1 | TRBJ1-2 | TRBV19 | ASTPTGTGISNYGYT
- | TRBJ1-1 | TRBV19 | ASSRTGNTEAF
TRBD1 | TRBJ2-1 | TRBV18 | ASSSRQGRNNEQF